This T cell receptor beta chain was sequenced for a study of cytomegalovirus exposure and HLA in healthy donors. The CDR3 runs 14 residues. Germline CDR1 is MDHEN and CDR2 is SYDVKM. V lost 2 bases to trimming and J lost 7 bases; unmatched junction nucleotides: 8. The PCR had 60 Vbeta and 13 Jbeta primers. Data came from immunoSEQ multiplex PCR; TCRdb stores just in-frame clones and leaves some out. The repertoire includes approximately 160,000 clones, roughly 82% of them detected once, and approximately 1.5% sits in the top ten. The V and J genes are TRBV28 and TRBJ2-7; TRBD1 agrees at 7 bases. Sequenced sample: PBMCs. The TCR sequence derives from a girl aged 5-17 years in good health and CMV-seropositive. CDR3 sequence (DNA): TGTGCCAGCAGTTTACTCACGACAGGGTGGGAGCAGTACTTC. Its protein product is CASSLLTTGWEQYF.